This T cell receptor beta chain was obtained from a study of beta chain features in type 1 diabetes. Study-wide points: Comparison showed that naive, central memory and Treg TCRB repertoires appeared more similar among patients than among healthy donors. Sequencing the cDNA could make cells with high TCR expression show up more than they should. Patients with type 1 diabetes showed fewer VDJ junction insertions and more deletions.

The CDR3 consists of 13 residues. Trimming shortened V by 5 bases and J by 5 bases, and 13 bases separated the two germline ends. Germline loops: CDR1 SEHNR, CDR2 FQNEAQ (reference sequence). This clone was seen once. Antigen: not known. Expressed TCRB transcripts were sequenced because the isolated RNA had all been reverse transcribed beforehand. Sequencing used immunoSEQ multiplex PCR; TCRdb keeps in-frame clones, though not all of them. The sample lists roughly 240,000 clones; more than 65% were seen once. Blood was collected once per donor into heparin, averaging roughly 0.12 L. The chain employs TRBV7-9 and TRBJ2-7; D may be TRBD1 or TRBD2 (5 bases each). This clonotype was sampled from a man younger than 40 in good health. Material: naive CD4+ T cells from blood. The CDR3 sequence: CASSRYQGHEQYF. The CDR3 coding sequence is TGTGCCAGCAGCCGTTACCAGGGACACGAGCAGTACTTC.